This T cell receptor (beta chain) was found in a study of somatic mutations in cytotoxic T cells in rheumatoid arthritis. Study-wide findings and caveats: The CD8+ clonality of rheumatoid arthritis patients increased with age, whereas that of healthy controls did not.

Some clones are missing from TCRdb's copy, which holds only in-frame ones; the method was immunoSEQ multiplex PCR. The sample carries around 19,000 clones, about 86% recorded once. This clone was observed a single time. Its antigen is still unknown. The germline V gene encodes CDR1 LGHNA and CDR2 YSLEER. CDR3 size: 14 residues. V was trimmed by 1 base and J by 3 bases, leaving 7 bases between them. The specimen was CD8+ T cells sorted from blood. This chain uses TRBV4-3 with TRBJ2-1, with TRBD2 as a possible D gene (5 bases). The clonotype was recovered from a woman aged 45-60 years in good health. This chain's CDR3 is CASSQARVYNEQFF. Written as DNA, the CDR3 is TGCGCCAGCAGCCAAGCGCGGGTCTACAATGAGCAGTTCTTC.